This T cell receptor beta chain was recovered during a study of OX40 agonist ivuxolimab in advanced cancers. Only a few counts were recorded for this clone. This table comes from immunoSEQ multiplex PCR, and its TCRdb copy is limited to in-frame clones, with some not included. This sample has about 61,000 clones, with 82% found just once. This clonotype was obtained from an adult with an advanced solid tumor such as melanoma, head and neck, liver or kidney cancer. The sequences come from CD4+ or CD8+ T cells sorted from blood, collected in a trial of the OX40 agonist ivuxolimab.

CDR3 bases: TGCAGTGCCAGGCCCTCGGATACGCAGTATTTT. Translated, it gives CSARPSDTQYF. V is TRBV20-1 and J is TRBJ2-3; no clear D gene. This CDR3 region has 11 residues. The germline gives CDR1 DFQATT, CDR2 SNEGSKA (reference sequence). The ends were cut back, 6 bases at V and 6 bases at J, with 10 bases in the middle.